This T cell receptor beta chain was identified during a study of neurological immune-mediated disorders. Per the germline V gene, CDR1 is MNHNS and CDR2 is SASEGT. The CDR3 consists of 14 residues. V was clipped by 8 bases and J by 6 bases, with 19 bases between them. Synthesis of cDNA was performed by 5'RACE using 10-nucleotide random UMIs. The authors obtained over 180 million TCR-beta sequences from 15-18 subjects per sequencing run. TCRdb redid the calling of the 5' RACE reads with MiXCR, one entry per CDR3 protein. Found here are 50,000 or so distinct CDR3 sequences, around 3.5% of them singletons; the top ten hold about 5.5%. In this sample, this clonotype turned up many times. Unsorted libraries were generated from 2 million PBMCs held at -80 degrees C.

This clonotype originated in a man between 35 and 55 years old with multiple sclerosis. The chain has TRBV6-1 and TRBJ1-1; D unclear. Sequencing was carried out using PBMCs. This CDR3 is CASSLHAGLSEAFF. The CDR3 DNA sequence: TGTGCCAGCTCCCTGCATGCGGGGTTGTCTGAAGCTTTCTTT.